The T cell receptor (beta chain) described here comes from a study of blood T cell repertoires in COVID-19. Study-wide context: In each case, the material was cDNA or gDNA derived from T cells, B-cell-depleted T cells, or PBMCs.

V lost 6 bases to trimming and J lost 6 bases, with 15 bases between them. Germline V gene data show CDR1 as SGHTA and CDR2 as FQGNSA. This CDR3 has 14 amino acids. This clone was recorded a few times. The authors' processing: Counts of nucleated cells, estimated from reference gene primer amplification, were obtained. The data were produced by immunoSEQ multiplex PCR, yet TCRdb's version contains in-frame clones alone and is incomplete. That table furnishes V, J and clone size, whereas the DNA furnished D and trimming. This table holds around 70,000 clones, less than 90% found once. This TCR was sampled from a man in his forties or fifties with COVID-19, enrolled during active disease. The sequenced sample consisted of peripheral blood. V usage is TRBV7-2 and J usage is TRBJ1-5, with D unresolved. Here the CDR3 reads CASSFTTGGQPQHF. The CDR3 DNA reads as TGTGCCAGCAGTTTCACCACGGGTGGTCAGCCCCAGCATTTT.